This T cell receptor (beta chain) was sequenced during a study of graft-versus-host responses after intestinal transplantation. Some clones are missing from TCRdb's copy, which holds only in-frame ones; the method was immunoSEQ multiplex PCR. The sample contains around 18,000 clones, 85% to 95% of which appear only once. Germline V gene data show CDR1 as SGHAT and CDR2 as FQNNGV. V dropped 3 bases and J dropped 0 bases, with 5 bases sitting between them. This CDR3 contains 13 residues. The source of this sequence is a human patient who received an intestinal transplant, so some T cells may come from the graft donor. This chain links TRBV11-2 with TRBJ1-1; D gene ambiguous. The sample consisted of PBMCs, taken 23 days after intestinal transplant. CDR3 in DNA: TGTGCCAGCAGCTTTGACCTGAACACTGAAGCTTTCTTT. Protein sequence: CASSFDLNTEAFF.